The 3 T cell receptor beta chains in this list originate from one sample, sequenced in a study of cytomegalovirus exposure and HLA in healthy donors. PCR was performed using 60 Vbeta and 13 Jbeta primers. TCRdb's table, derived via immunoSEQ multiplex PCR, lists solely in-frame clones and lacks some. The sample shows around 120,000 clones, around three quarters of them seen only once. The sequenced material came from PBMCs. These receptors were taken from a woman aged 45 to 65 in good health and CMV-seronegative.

The CDR3 nucleotides are TGTGCCAGCAGCGAACAGGATTACGAGCAGTACTTC. Its protein is CASSEQDYEQYF. The genes are TRBV28 and TRBJ2-7; a possible D gene is TRBD1 (5 bases). V was clipped by 6 bases and J by 4 bases, with 10 bases between them. CDR3 length: 12 amino acids. Germline CDR1 MDHEN, CDR2 SYDVKM.

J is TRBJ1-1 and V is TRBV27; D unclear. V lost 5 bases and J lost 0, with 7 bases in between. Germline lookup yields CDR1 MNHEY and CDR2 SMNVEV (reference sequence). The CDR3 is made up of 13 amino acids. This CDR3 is CASSPLMNTEAFF. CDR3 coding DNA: TGTGCCAGCAGTCCACTTATGAACACTGAAGCTTTCTTT.

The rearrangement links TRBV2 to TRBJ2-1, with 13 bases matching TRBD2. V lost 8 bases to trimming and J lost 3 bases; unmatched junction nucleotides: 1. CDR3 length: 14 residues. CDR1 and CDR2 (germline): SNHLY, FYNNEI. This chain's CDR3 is CASRTSGGYNEQFF. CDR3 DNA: TGTGCCAGCCGGACTAGCGGGGGCTACAATGAGCAGTTCTTC.